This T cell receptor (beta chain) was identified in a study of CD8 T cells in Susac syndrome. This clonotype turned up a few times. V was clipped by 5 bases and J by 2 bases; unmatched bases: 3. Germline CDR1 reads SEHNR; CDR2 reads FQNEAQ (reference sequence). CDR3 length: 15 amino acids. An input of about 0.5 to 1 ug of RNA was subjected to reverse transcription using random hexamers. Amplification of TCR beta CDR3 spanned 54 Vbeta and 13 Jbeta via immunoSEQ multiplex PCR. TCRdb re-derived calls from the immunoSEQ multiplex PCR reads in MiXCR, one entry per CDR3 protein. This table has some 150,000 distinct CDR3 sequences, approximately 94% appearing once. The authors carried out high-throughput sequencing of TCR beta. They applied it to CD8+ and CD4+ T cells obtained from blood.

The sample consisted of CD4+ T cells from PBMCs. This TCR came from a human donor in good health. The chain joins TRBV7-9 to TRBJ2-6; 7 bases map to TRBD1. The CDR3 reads CASSPGGPGANVLTF. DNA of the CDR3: TGTGCCAGCAGCCCAGGGGGACCTGGGGCCAACGTCCTGACTTTC.